Listed below are T cell receptor beta chains from one sample, sequenced in a study of blood T cells in healthy people across ages. MiXCR, run by TCRdb on the 5' RACE reads, gives a single entry per CDR3 protein. Of approximately 800,000 distinct CDR3 sequences listed, 35% to 50% are singletons. Material: blood. The receptors derive from a man older than 75 in good health. The CDR3 runs from the conserved cysteine through the conserved F or W. Fields, in order: J gene, V gene, D gene, clone size, CDR3 protein, CDR3 DNA. The D gene is left open where the match is weak. Clone size is stated in some rows and not others, as once, few, many or a class when expanded.

j_gene: TRBJ2-5; v_gene: TRBV25-1; d_gene: TRBD2; abundance: -; CDR3aa: CASSDSWTSGQETQYF; CDR3nt: TGTGCCAGCAGTGATTCCTGGACTAGCGGACAAGAGACCCAGTACTTC
j_gene: TRBJ2-3; v_gene: TRBV28; d_gene: TRBD1; abundance: once; CDR3aa: CASPPPLGTGSTETQYF; CDR3nt: TGTGCCAGCCCGCCCCCCCTCGGGACAGGTAGTACAGAGACGCAGTATTTT
j_gene: TRBJ2-7; v_gene: TRBV4-3; d_gene: TRBD2; abundance: -; CDR3aa: CASSREYLAGAYEQYF; CDR3nt: TGCGCCAGCAGCCGAGAATACCTAGCGGGGGCCTACGAGCAGTACTTC
j_gene: TRBJ2-7; v_gene: TRBV27; d_gene: TRBD1; abundance: -; CDR3aa: CASSTKRTGSHEQYF; CDR3nt: TGTGCCAGCTCGACTAAAAGGACAGGAAGCCACGAGCAGTACTTC
j_gene: TRBJ2-3; v_gene: TRBV11-2; d_gene: TRBD2; abundance: -; CDR3aa: CASSSTRSSTLAGSRTDTQYF; CDR3nt: TGTGCCAGCAGCTCGACCCGTTCGAGCACCCTAGCGGGAAGCCGCACAGATACGCAGTATTTT
j_gene: TRBJ2-6; v_gene: TRBV24-1; d_gene: -; abundance: -; CDR3aa: CATSDPGTPGANVLTF; CDR3nt: TGTGCCACCAGTGATCCCGGGACGCCGGGGGCCAACGTCCTGACTTTC
j_gene: TRBJ1-1; v_gene: TRBV27; d_gene: -; abundance: few; CDR3aa: CASSSGSLNTEAFF; CDR3nt: TGTGCCAGCAGTTCCGGTAGTCTGAACACTGAAGCTTTCTTT
j_gene: TRBJ2-7; v_gene: TRBV11-1; d_gene: TRBD2; abundance: once; CDR3aa: CASSFGAGGMGYEQYF; CDR3nt: TGTGCCAGCAGCTTTGGCGCGGGGGGTATGGGCTACGAGCAGTACTTC
j_gene: TRBJ2-3; v_gene: TRBV7-2; d_gene: TRBD2; abundance: many; CDR3aa: CASSRGTSGRVPDTQYF; CDR3nt: TGTGCCAGCAGCAGGGGGACTAGCGGGAGGGTGCCAGATACGCAGTATTTT
j_gene: TRBJ2-7; v_gene: TRBV7-2; d_gene: TRBD2; abundance: few; CDR3aa: CASSLSTSGRASWRNEQYF; CDR3nt: TGTGCCAGCAGCTTAAGTACTAGCGGGAGGGCCAGTTGGAGAAACGAGCAGTACTTC
j_gene: TRBJ2-3; v_gene: TRBV5-1; d_gene: -; abundance: -; CDR3aa: CASSLEGRHGTDTQYF; CDR3nt: TGCGCCAGCAGCTTGGAAGGCAGGCACGGCACAGATACGCAGTATTTT
j_gene: TRBJ2-7; v_gene: TRBV4-1; d_gene: -; abundance: many; CDR3aa: CASSQNLAANYEQYF; CDR3nt: TGCGCCAGCAGCCAGAATTTGGCCGCAAACTACGAGCAGTACTTC
j_gene: TRBJ2-6; v_gene: TRBV6-2/TRBV6-3; d_gene: -; abundance: few; CDR3aa: CASTQQGSGANVLTF; CDR3nt: TGTGCCAGCACTCAACAGGGTTCTGGGGCCAACGTCCTGACTTTC
j_gene: TRBJ1-1; v_gene: TRBV3-1; d_gene: -; abundance: -; CDR3aa: CASSQDGPSLAFF; CDR3nt: TGTGCCAGCAGTCAAGACGGTCCGTCACTGGCTTTCTTT
j_gene: TRBJ2-3; v_gene: TRBV9; d_gene: -; abundance: many; CDR3aa: CASSGDGSISDTQYF; CDR3nt: TGTGCCAGCAGCGGAGATGGGTCAATATCAGATACGCAGTATTTT
j_gene: TRBJ1-1; v_gene: TRBV7-6; d_gene: -; abundance: -; CDR3aa: CASIGQGGKAFF; CDR3nt: TGTGCCAGCATCGGGCAGGGAGGGAAAGCTTTCTTT
j_gene: TRBJ2-1; v_gene: TRBV6-2/TRBV6-3; d_gene: -; abundance: many; CDR3aa: CASSRTQLGNEQFF; CDR3nt: TGTGCCAGCAGCCGAACCCAACTAGGAAATGAGCAGTTCTTC
j_gene: TRBJ2-5; v_gene: TRBV20-1; d_gene: -; abundance: -; CDR3aa: CSARGPLGQETQYF; CDR3nt: TGCAGTGCTAGGGGCCCTTTAGGACAAGAGACCCAGTACTTC
j_gene: TRBJ2-1; v_gene: TRBV29-1; d_gene: TRBD1; abundance: few; CDR3aa: CSVEAPTGDLFTNEQFF; CDR3nt: TGCAGCGTTGAAGCCCCCACAGGGGACCTATTTACGAATGAGCAGTTCTTC
j_gene: TRBJ1-5; v_gene: TRBV10-3; d_gene: -; abundance: -; CDR3aa: CAISEDPGLKHF; CDR3nt: TGTGCCATCAGTGAGGACCCGGGACTTAAGCATTTT
j_gene: TRBJ2-1; v_gene: TRBV7-2; d_gene: TRBD2; abundance: few; CDR3aa: CASSWKGLGFEQFF; CDR3nt: TGTGCCAGCAGCTGGAAGGGACTAGGCTTTGAGCAGTTCTTC
j_gene: TRBJ1-2; v_gene: TRBV7-6; d_gene: TRBD1; abundance: -; CDR3aa: CASSGGQGGGYTF; CDR3nt: TGTGCCAGCAGCGGGGGACAGGGTGGAGGCTACACCTTC
j_gene: TRBJ1-5; v_gene: TRBV20-1; d_gene: -; abundance: -; CDR3aa: CSASPDIAGQPQHF; CDR3nt: TGCAGTGCCAGCCCAGACATCGCTGGACAGCCCCAGCATTTT
j_gene: TRBJ2-3; v_gene: TRBV24-1; d_gene: TRBD2; abundance: -; CDR3aa: CATSVGGLAADTQYF; CDR3nt: TGTGCCACCAGTGTAGGAGGACTAGCGGCAGATACGCAGTATTTT
j_gene: TRBJ2-2; v_gene: TRBV5-1; d_gene: TRBD1; abundance: -; CDR3aa: CASGTDRTGELFF; CDR3nt: TGCGCCAGCGGAACGGACAGGACCGGGGAGCTGTTTTTT
j_gene: TRBJ2-7; v_gene: TRBV12-3/TRBV12-4; d_gene: -; abundance: few; CDR3aa: CASSLTGTRRYEQYF; CDR3nt: TGTGCCAGCAGTTTAACAGGGACCCGTCGCTACGAGCAGTACTTC
j_gene: TRBJ2-1; v_gene: TRBV13; d_gene: TRBD1; abundance: few; CDR3aa: CASSQGQALVREQFF; CDR3nt: TGTGCCAGCAGCCAGGGACAGGCCCTGGTCAGAGAGCAGTTCTTC
j_gene: TRBJ2-3; v_gene: TRBV10-3; d_gene: TRBD2; abundance: once; CDR3aa: CAIKAGAWTDTQYF; CDR3nt: TGTGCCATCAAAGCGGGAGCGTGGACAGATACGCAGTATTTT
j_gene: TRBJ1-1; v_gene: TRBV25-1; d_gene: -; abundance: -; CDR3aa: CASSEFGDEAFF; CDR3nt: TGTGCCAGCAGTGAATTTGGCGATGAAGCTTTCTTT
j_gene: TRBJ2-7; v_gene: TRBV4-2; d_gene: TRBD1; abundance: few; CDR3aa: CASSRTGQENYEQYF; CDR3nt: TGTGCCAGCAGCCGCACGGGACAGGAGAACTACGAGCAGTACTTC